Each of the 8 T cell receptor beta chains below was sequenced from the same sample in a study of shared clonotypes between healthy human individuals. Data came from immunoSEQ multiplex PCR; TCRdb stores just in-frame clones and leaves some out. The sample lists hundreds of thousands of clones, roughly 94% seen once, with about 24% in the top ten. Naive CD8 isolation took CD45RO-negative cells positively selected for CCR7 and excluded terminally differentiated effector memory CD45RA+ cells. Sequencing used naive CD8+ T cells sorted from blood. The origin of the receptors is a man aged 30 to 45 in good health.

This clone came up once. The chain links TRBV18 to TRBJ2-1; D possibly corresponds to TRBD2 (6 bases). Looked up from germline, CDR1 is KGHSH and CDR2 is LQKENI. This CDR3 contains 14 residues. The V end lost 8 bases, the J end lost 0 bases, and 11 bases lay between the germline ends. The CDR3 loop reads CASAGSNSYNEQFF. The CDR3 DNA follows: TGTGCCAGCGCGGGATCAAACTCCTACAATGAGCAGTTCTTC.

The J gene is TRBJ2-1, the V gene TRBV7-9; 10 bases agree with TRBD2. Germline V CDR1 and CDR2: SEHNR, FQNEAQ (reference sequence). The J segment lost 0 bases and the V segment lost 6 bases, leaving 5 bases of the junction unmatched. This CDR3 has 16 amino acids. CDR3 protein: CASRPTSGRSYNEQFF. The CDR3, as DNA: TGTGCCAGCAGGCCGACTAGCGGGCGCTCCTACAATGAGCAGTTCTTC.

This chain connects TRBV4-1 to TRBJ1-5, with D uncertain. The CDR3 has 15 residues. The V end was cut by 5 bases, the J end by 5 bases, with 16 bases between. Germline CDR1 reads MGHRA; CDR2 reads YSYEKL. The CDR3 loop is CASSSPDGRDQPQHF. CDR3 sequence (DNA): TGCGCCAGCAGCTCCCCCGACGGGCGGGATCAGCCCCAGCATTTT.

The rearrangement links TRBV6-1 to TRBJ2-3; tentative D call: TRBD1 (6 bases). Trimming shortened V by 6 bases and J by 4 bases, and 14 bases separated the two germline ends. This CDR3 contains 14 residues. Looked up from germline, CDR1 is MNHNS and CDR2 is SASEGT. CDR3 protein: CASSEWAGADTQYF. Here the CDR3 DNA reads TGTGCCAGCAGCGAATGGGCAGGGGCAGATACGCAGTATTTT.

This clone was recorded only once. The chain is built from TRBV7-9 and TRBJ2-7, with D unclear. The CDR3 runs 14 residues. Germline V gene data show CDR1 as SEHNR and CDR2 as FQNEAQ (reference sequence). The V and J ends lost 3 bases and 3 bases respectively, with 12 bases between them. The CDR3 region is CASSFDLFYYEQYF. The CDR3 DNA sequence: TGTGCCAGCAGCTTTGACCTCTTTTACTACGAGCAGTACTTC.

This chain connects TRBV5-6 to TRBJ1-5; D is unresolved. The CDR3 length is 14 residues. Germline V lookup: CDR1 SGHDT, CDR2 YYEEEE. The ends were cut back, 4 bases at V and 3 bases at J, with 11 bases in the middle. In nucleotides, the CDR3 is TGTGCCAGCAGCCCCGGCCGAGCCAATCAGCCCCAGCATTTT. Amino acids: CASSPGRANQPQHF.

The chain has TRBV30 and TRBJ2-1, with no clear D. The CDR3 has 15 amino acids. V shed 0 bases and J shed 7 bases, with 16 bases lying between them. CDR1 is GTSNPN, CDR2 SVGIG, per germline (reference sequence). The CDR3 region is CAWSVATTTINEQFF. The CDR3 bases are TGTGCCTGGAGTGTCGCAACTACCACGATTAATGAGCAGTTCTTC. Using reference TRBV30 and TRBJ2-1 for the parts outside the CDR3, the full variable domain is SQTIHQWPATLVQPVGSPLSLECTVEGTSNPNLYWYRQAAGRGLQLLFYSVGIGQISSEVPQNLSASRPQDRQFILSSKKLLLSDSGFYLCAWSVATTTINEQFFGPGTRLTVL.

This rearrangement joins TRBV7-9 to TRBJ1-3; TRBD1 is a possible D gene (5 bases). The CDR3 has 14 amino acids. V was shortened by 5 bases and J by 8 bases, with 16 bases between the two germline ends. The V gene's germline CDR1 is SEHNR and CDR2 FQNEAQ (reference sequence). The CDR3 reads CASSRQWGVDTIYF. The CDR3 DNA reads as TGTGCCAGCAGCCGACAGTGGGGGGTAGACACCATATATTTT.